This T cell receptor (beta chain) comes out of a study of technical replicates of blood from a few donors. The CDR3 is 14 residues long. Germline V gene data show CDR1 as MNHEY and CDR2 as SMNVEV (reference sequence). Trimming shortened V by 7 bases and J by 4 bases, and 14 bases separated the two germline ends. Data came from immunoSEQ multiplex PCR; TCRdb stores just in-frame clones and leaves some out. The sample has 91,000 or so clones, 95% seen once. Source material: T cells isolated from PBMCs. The sequence came from a human donor in good health. V and J are TRBV27 and TRBJ1-5; perhaps TRBD1 as D (5 bases). This CDR3 reads CASKVDSLNQPQHF. CDR3 in DNA: TGTGCCAGCAAGGTTGACAGTTTAAATCAGCCCCAGCATTTT.